The clone carrying this T cell receptor beta chain was detected only once. Its antigen is still unknown. These data originate in a study of OX40 agonist ivuxolimab in advanced cancers. Study-wide context: The study treated patients with ivuxolimab, an agonistic anti-OX40 (CD134) antibody. Patients were infused with ivuxolimab every 2 weeks at 0.01 to 10 mg/kg. Those enrolled were roughly 80% male, with a mean age of around 58 years and ages from about 20 to 85.

Germline lookup yields CDR1 SQVTM and CDR2 ANQGSEA. V lost 7 bases, J lost 4 bases, and 11 bases lay in between. CDR3 length: 12 amino acids. Clones were read by immunoSEQ multiplex PCR, and TCRdb kept only the in-frame ones, dropping some. The table shows 85,000 to 100,000 clones, with 91% occurring only once. Findings and caveats of the study: The 0.1-3.0 mg/kg partial responders had among the lowest clonal expansion.

This chain connects TRBV29-1 to TRBJ1-3; possible D gene TRBD1, 6 bases. Specimen: CD4+ or CD8+ T cells sorted from blood, collected in a trial of the OX40 agonist ivuxolimab. The clonotype originates from an adult with an advanced solid tumor such as melanoma, head and neck, liver or kidney cancer. CDR3 DNA sequence: TGCAGCGGTAGGGGGGTCGGAAACACCATATATTTT. It yields the protein CSGRGVGNTIYF.